This T cell receptor (beta chain) was identified in a study of CD8+ T cells in alopecia areata. This CDR3 region has 18 residues. J gave up 2 bases and V 4 bases, and 8 bases lay outside the gene matches. From germline, CDR1 is MGHRA and CDR2 YSYEKL. The sample's treatment: oral pan-JAK inhibitor, 5-10 mg twice daily. Once RNA had been extracted, it was reverse transcribed into cDNA to act as the sequencing template. The repertoire was sequenced with immunoSEQ multiplex PCR; TCRdb's copy has only in-frame clones and lacks some. The sample contains about 70,000 clones, 25% to 35% of which appear only once.

This receptor was taken from a human donor with alopecia areata. The material sequenced was CD8+ T cells sorted from blood, taken at week 4, from a patient treated with tofacitinib. The chain is built from TRBV4-1 and TRBJ2-7; 16 bases agree with TRBD2. The CDR3 protein is CASSLQPGTSGRAYEQYF. CDR3 sequence (DNA): TGCGCCAGCAGCCTTCAGCCTGGGACTAGCGGGAGGGCCTACGAGCAGTACTTC.